This T cell receptor beta chain was recovered during a study of blood T cell repertoires in COVID-19. Study context: T cells, B-cell-depleted T cells, or PBMCs supplied cDNA or gDNA.

CDR3 size: 17 residues. Trimming removed 1 base at V and 1 base at J, with 16 bases between. Germline CDR1 MGHRA, CDR2 YSYEKL. Participant reports of clinical history set cohort assignment. Libraries were prepared by immunoSEQ multiplex PCR; TCRdb keeps only in-frame clonotypes and omits some of them. The sample records approximately 180,000 clones, approximately 80% being singletons. Sequencing was done on a sample of PBMCs or T cells enriched from blood (not recorded which). The sequence came from a man aged 50 or older who had recovered from COVID-19. J is TRBJ1-1 and V is TRBV4-1; D gene unclear. CDR3 loop: CASSQVKAGLANTEAFF. CDR3 nucleotides: TGCGCCAGCAGCCAAGTTAAGGCAGGCCTCGCGAACACTGAAGCTTTCTTT.